This T cell receptor beta chain was recovered during a study of blood T cell repertoires in COVID-19. Study in general: Material from acute and convalescent COVID-19 was sourced from the United States, Italy and Spain. The cDNA or gDNA used as material had been derived from T cells, B-cell-depleted T cells, or PBMCs.

Original data processing: The assay estimated nucleated cells by amplifying reference gene primers. Assay: immunoSEQ multiplex PCR; the TCRdb copy retains only in-frame clones and omits some. D and trimming come from the DNA, and the V and J calls and clone size come from that table. The data contain roughly 130,000 clones, 87% of them seen just once; the ten biggest clones take up around 3.6%. There are 13 residues in the CDR3. Germline V gene data show CDR1 as SGHNT and CDR2 as YYREEE (reference sequence). J gave up 6 bases and V 0 bases, and 0 bases lay outside the gene matches. Sample: peripheral blood. The sequence derives from a woman aged 55-69 years with acute or convalescent COVID-19. The chain combines TRBV5-4 with TRBJ2-1; 7 nucleotides agree with TRBD2. This CDR3 reads CASSLGTSNEQFF. The DNA of the CDR3 is TGTGCCAGCAGCTTGGGGACTAGCAATGAGCAGTTCTTC.